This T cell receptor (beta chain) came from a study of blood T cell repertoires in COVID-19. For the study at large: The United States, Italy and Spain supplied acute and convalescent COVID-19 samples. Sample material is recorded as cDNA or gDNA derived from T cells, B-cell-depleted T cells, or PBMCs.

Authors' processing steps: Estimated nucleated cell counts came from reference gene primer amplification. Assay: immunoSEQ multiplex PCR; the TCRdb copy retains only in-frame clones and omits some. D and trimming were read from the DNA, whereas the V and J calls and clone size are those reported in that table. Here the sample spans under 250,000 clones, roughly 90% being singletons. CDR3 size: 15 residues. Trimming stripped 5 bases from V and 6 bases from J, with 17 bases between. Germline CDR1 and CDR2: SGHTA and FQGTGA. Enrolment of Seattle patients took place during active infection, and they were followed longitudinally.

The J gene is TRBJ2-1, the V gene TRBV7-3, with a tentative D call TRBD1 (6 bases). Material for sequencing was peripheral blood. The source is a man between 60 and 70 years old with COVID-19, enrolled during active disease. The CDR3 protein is CASSPRGSGLNEQFF. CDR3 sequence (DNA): TGTGCCAGCAGCCCCAGGGGATCGGGCCTCAATGAGCAGTTCTTC.